These 9 T cell receptor beta chains were sequenced from one sample in a study of human T cells and chemical hapten exposure. Each CDR3 protein gets one entry after TCRdb re-called the RACE reads with MiXCR. Of around 200,000 distinct CDR3 sequences listed, approximately 31% were seen once; the top ten hold roughly 3%. The time point: pre-sensitization, week 0. Treatment meaning: therapeutic diphenylcyclopropenone sensitization with weekly scalp DPC. The sample consisted of whole blood, taken in connection with sensitization to the hapten diphenylcyclopropenone (DPC). Every receptor here comes from a woman under 40 with alopecia areata. Some clones in this sample may be carry-over from other donors' samples.

V and J are TRBV5-1 and TRBJ2-5; 8 bases match TRBD2. Germline-derived CDR1 and CDR2 are SGHRS and YFSETQ. This CDR3 is built from 13 residues. Trimming at V came to 6 bases and at J to 4 bases, leaving 5 bases not matched to a gene. CDR3 nucleotides: TGCGCCAGCAACCCTGCGGGAGGAGAGACCCAGTACTTC. This codes for CASNPAGGETQYF.

Written as DNA, the CDR3 is TGTGCCAGCAGTTACCTAAGACAGGGGATCGGATGGGAGCAGTTCTTC. Protein product: CASSYLRQGIGWEQFF. This rearrangement joins TRBV6-2 or TRBV6-3 to TRBJ2-1; TRBD1 agrees at 8 bases. CDR3 length equals 16 residues. V was pared by 2 bases and J by 10 bases, with 13 bases of the junction left unmatched. The germline CDR1 and CDR2 sequences are MNHEY and SVGEGT.

V gene TRBV5-1 combines with J gene TRBJ2-5, with a possible D match to TRBD2 (6 bases). Trimming removed 7 bases at V and 1 base at J, with 14 bases between. The CDR3 sequence is 14 residues long. Per the germline V gene, CDR1 is SGHRS and CDR2 is YFSETQ. In nucleotides, the CDR3 is TGCGCCAGCTTCTCCGGGGGAATCCAAGAGACCCAGTACTTC. This gives the protein CASFSGGIQETQYF.

A few counts support this clonotype. The chain uses TRBV29-1 and TRBJ2-3, with a tentative D call TRBD2 (5 bases). CDR3 length: 12 residues. CDR1 SQVTM and CDR2 ANQGSEA come from the germline V gene. CDR3 in DNA: TGCAGTCATAGGGAGTCGGCAGATACGCAGTATTTT. This codes for CSHRESADTQYF.

V usage is TRBV6-2 or TRBV6-3 and J usage is TRBJ2-7, with TRBD1 as a possible D gene (5 bases). This CDR3 region has 13 residues. V lost 2 bases, J lost 2 bases, and 7 bases lay in between. Germline values: CDR1 MNHEY, CDR2 SVGEGT. The CDR3 spells CASSYDRTYEQYF. CDR3 sequence (DNA): TGTGCCAGCAGTTACGACAGAACCTACGAGCAGTACTTC.

The genes are TRBV28 and TRBJ1-6; D gene uncertain. Deletions cut 7 bases from V and 10 bases from J, with 8 bases between. The CDR3 is 11 amino acids. Germline V gives CDR1 MDHEN, CDR2 SYDVKM. Written as DNA, the CDR3 is TGTGCCAGCACCTCTCGGTCACCCCTCCACTTT. Translated, it gives CASTSRSPLHF.

The rearrangement uses TRBV9 and TRBJ1-6; D is uncertain. Germline V CDR1 and CDR2: SGDLS, YYNGEE. V lost 0 bases, J lost 8 bases, and 9 bases lay in between. CDR3 length equals 14 residues. The CDR3 sequence is CASSVAATDSPLHF. The CDR3, as DNA: TGTGCCAGCAGCGTAGCTGCCACCGATTCACCCCTCCACTTT.

The chain links TRBV27 to TRBJ2-5, with 7 bases matching TRBD2. Germline V gene lookup returns CDR1 MNHEY and CDR2 SMNVEV (reference sequence). The CDR3 loop spans 13 amino acids. After removal of 4 bases from V and 5 bases from J, the junction contained 4 bases not matched to a gene. Here the CDR3 DNA reads TGTGCCAGCAGTTGGGCGGGGGAGGAGACCCAGTACTTC. Residues: CASSWAGEETQYF.

The chain carries TRBV7-9 and TRBJ1-1, with D unclear. V lost 5 bases to trimming and J lost 5 bases, with 6 bases between them. The CDR3 has 11 residues. The germline V gene encodes CDR1 SEHNR and CDR2 FQNEAQ (reference sequence). CDR3 sequence (DNA): TGTGCCAGCAGCCTTCAAACTGAAGCTTTCTTT. Its protein product is CASSLQTEAFF. The entire variable domain, with the rest obtained from reference TRBV7-9 and TRBJ1-1, is as follows: DTGVSQNPRHKITKRGQNVTFRCDPISEHNRLYWYRQTLGQGPEFLTYFQNEAQLEKSRLLSDRFSAERPKGSFSTLEIQRTEQGDSAMYLCASSLQTEAFFGQGTRLTVV.